The T cell receptor beta chain described here comes from a study of blood T cell repertoires in COVID-19. With 7 bases clipped from V and 4 bases from J, the junction kept 9 bases outside the gene matches. The CDR3 spans 14 residues. Germline assignment: CDR1 SGHRS and CDR2 YFSETQ. This clone was seen only a few times. The sample has other DNA sequences that encode this CDR3 too. In the original analysis: Reference gene primer amplification gave nucleated cell count estimates. Sequencing used immunoSEQ multiplex PCR; TCRdb keeps in-frame clones, though not all of them. V, J and clone size are taken as reported in that table, and D and trimming were inferred from the DNA itself. This repertoire shows about 310,000 clones, about nine tenths found once; its top ten account for more than 8.5%. Self-reported history from a screening survey and questionnaire set each donor's cohort. All recovered Cohort 3 donors got two negative PCRs, got clearance, or saw symptom resolution.

V gene TRBV5-1 combines with J gene TRBJ1-2; 8 bases are a match to TRBD1. The sample consisted of PBMCs or T cells enriched from blood (not recorded which). The source is a woman between 18 and 29 years old who had recovered from COVID-19. CDR3 protein: CASSGQGNSYGYTF. CDR3 nucleotides: TGCGCCAGCTCAGGACAGGGAAATTCCTATGGCTACACCTTC.